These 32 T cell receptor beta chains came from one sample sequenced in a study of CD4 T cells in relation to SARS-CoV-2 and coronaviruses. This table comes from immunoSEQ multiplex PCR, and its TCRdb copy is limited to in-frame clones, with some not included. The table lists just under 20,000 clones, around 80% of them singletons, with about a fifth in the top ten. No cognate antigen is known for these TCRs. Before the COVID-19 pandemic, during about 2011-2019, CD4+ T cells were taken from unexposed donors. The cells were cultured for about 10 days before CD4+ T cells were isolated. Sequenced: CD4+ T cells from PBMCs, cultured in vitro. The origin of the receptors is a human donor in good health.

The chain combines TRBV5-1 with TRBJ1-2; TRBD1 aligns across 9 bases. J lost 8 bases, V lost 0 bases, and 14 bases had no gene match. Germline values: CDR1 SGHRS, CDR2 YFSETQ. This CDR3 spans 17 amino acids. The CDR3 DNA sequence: TGCGCCAGCAGCTTGGGCGGACGGGGACAGGGCTTGAGCGGCTACACCTTC. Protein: CASSLGGRGQGLSGYTF.

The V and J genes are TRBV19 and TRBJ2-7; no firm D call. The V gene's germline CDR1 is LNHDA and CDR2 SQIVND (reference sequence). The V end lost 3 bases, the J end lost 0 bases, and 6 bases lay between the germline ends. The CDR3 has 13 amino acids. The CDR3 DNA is TGTGCCAGTAGTATCCAGGCCTCCTACGAGCAGTACTTC. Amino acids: CASSIQASYEQYF. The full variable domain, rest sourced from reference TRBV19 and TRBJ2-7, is DGGITQSPKYLFRKEGQNVTLSCEQNLNHDAMYWYRQDPGQGLRLIYYSQIVNDFQKGDIAEGYSVSREKKESFPLTVTSAQKNPTAFYLCASSIQASYEQYFGPGTRLTVT.

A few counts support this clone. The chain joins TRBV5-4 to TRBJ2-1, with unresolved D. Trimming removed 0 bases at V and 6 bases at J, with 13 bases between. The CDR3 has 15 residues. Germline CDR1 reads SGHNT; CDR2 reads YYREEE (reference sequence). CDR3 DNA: TGTGCCAGCAGCTTGGCCCAAGAACTGGCCAATGAGCAGTTCTTC. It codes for CASSLAQELANEQFF.

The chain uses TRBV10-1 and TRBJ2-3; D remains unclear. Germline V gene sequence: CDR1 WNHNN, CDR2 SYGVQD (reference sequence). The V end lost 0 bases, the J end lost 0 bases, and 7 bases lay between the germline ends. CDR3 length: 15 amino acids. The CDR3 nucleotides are TGCGCCAGCAGTGAGTCAACAGAAAGCACAGATACGCAGTATTTT. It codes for CASSESTESTDTQYF.

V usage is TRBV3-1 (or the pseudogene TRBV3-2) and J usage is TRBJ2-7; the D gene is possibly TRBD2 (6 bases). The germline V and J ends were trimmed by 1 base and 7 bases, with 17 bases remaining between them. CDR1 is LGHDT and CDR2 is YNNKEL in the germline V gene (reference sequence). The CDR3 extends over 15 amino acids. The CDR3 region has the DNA TGTGCCAGCAGCCAAGGGCCGGGCTTAGCGGAGGAGCAGTACTTC. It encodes CASSQGPGLAEEQYF.

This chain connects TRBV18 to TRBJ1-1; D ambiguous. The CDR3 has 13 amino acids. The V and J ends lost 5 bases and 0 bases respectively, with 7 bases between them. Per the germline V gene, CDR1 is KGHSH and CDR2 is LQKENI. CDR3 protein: CASSIEMNTEAFF. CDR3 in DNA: TGTGCCAGCTCAATCGAAATGAACACTGAAGCTTTCTTT. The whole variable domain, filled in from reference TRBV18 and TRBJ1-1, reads NAGVMQNPRHLVRRRGQEARLRCSPMKGHSHVYWYRQLPEEGLKFMVYLQKENIIDESGMPKERFSAEFPKEGPSILRIQQVVRGDSAAYFCASSIEMNTEAFFGQGTRLTVV.

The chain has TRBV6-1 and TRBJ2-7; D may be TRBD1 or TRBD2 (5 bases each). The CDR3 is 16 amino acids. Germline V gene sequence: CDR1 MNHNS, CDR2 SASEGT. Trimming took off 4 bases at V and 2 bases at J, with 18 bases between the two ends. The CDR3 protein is CASSGTRPGRAYEQYF. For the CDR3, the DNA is TGTGCCAGCAGTGGGACTCGGCCAGGGCGGGCCTACGAGCAGTACTTC.

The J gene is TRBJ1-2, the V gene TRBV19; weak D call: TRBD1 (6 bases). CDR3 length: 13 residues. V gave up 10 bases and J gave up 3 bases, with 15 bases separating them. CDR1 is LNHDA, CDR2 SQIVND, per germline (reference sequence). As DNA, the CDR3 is TGTGCCACAGCCATGAGGGGGGACTATGGCTACACCTTC. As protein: CATAMRGDYGYTF.

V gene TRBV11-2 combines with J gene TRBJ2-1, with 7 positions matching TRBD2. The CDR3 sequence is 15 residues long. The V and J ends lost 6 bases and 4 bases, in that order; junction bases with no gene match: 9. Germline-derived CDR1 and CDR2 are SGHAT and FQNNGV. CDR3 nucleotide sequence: TGTGCCAGCAGGACAGCGGGACTGGGGTACAATGAGCAGTTCTTC. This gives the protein CASRTAGLGYNEQFF.

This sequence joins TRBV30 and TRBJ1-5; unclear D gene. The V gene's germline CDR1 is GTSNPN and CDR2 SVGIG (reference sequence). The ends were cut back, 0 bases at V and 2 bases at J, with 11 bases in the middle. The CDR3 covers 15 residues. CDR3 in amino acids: CAWSVRSQGNQPQHF. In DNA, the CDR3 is TGTGCCTGGAGTGTACGGAGTCAGGGCAATCAGCCCCAGCATTTT.

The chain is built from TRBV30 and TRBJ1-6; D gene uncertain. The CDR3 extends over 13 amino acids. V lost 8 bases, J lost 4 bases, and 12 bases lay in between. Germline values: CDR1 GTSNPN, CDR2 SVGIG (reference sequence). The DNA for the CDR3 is TGTGCCAGTCGGCAGGAGTATAATTCACCCCTCCACTTT. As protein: CASRQEYNSPLHF.

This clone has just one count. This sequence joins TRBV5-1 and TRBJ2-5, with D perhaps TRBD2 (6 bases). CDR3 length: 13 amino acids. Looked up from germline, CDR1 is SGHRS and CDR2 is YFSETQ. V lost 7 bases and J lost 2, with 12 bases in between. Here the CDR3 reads CASGWDFQETQYF. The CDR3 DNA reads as TGCGCCAGCGGATGGGACTTTCAAGAGACCCAGTACTTC.

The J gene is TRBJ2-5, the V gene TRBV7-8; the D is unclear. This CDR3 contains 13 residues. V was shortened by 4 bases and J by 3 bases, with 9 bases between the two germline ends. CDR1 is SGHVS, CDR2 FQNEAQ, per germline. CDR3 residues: CASSWSREETQYF. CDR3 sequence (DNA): TGTGCCAGCAGCTGGAGCCGGGAAGAGACCCAGTACTTC.

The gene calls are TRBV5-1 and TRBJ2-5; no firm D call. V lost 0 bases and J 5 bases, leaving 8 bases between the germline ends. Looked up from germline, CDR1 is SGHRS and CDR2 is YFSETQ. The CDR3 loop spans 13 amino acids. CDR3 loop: CASSLAPRETQYF. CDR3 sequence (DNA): TGCGCCAGCAGCTTGGCCCCCCGGGAGACCCAGTACTTC.

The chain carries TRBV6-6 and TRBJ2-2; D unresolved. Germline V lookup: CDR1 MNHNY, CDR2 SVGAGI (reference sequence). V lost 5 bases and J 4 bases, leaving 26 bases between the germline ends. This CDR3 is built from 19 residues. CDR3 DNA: TGTGCCAGCAGTCCTCTACGCCGAGACCTAACGGAGCGCACCGGGGAGCTGTTTTTT. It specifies CASSPLRRDLTERTGELFF.

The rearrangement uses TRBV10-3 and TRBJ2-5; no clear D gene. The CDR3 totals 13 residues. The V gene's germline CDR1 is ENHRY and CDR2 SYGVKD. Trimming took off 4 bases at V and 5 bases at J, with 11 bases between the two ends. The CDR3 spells CAISVPNSETQYF. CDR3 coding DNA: TGTGCCATCAGTGTCCCTAATTCGGAGACCCAGTACTTC.

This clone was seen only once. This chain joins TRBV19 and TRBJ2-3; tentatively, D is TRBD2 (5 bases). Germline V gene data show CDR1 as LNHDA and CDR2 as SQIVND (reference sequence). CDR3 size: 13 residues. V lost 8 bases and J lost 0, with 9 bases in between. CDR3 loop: CASRTVSTDTQYF. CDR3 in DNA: TGTGCCAGTCGGACTGTCAGCACAGATACGCAGTATTTT.

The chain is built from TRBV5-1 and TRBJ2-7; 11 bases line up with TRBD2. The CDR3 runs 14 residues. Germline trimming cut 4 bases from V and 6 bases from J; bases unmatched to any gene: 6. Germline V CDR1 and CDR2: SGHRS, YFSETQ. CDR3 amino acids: CASSHGTSGTEQYF. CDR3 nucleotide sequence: TGCGCCAGCAGCCACGGGACTAGCGGAACCGAGCAGTACTTC.

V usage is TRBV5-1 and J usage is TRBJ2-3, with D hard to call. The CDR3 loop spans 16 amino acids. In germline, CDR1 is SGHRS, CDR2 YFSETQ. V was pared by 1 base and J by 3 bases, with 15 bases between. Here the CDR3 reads CASSLSPQRRTDTQYF. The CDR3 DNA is TGCGCCAGCAGCTTGAGCCCTCAGAGGAGAACAGATACGCAGTATTTT.

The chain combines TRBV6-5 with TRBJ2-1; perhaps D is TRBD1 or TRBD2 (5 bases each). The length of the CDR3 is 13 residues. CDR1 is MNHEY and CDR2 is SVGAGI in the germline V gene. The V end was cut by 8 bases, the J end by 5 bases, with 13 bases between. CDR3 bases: TGTGCCAGCGAGGGGACCTTAAACAATGAGCAGTTCTTC. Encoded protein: CASEGTLNNEQFF.

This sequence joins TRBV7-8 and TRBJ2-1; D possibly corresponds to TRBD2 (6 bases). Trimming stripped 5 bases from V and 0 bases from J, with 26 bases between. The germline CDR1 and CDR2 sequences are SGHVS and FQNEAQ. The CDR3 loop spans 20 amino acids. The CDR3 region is CASSLVAIPSGYSSYNEQFF. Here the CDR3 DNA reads TGTGCCAGCAGCCTGGTTGCCATACCCAGCGGGTATAGCTCCTACAATGAGCAGTTCTTC.

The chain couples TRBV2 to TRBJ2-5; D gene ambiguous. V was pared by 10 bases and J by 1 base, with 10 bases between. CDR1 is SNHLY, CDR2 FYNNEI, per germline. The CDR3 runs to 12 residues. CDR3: CATALVQETQYF. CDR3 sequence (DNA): TGTGCCACCGCCCTAGTCCAAGAGACCCAGTACTTC.

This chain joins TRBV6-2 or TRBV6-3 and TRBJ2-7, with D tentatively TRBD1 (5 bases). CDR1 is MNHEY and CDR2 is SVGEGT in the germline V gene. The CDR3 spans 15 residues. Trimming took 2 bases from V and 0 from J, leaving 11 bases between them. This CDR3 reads CASSYEGAGSYEQYF. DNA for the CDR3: TGTGCCAGCAGTTACGAAGGGGCCGGCTCCTACGAGCAGTACTTC.

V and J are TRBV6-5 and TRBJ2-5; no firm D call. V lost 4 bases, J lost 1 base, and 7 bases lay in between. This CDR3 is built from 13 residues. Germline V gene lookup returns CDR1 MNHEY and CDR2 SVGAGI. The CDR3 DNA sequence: TGTGCCAGCAGTTTTTCCTTCCAAGAGACCCAGTACTTC. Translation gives CASSFSFQETQYF.

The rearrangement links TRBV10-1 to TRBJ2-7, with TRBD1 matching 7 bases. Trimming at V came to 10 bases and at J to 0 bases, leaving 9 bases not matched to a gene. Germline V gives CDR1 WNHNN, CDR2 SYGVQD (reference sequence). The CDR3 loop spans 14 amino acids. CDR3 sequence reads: CATSRQGSSYEQYF. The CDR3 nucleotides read TGCGCCACCTCGCGACAGGGCAGCTCCTACGAGCAGTACTTC.

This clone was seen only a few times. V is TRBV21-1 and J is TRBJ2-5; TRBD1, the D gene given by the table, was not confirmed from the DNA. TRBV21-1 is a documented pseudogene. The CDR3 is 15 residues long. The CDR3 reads CASSKRQMKEETQYF. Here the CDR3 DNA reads TGTGCCAGCAGCAAAAGACAGATGAAAGAGGAGACCCAGTACTTC.

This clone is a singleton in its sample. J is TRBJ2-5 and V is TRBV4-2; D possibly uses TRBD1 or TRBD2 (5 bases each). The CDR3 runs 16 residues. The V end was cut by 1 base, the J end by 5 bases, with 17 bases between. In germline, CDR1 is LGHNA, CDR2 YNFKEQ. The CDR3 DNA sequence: TGTGCCAGCAGCCAAGGGGGGTCCCACATCCGGGAGACCCAGTACTTC. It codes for CASSQGGSHIRETQYF.

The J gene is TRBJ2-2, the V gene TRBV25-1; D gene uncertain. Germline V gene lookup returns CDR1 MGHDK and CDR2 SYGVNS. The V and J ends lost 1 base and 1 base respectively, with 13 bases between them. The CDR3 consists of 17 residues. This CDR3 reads CASSESLTPRNTGELFF. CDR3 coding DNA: TGTGCCAGCAGTGAATCCTTGACGCCACGGAACACCGGGGAGCTGTTTTTT.

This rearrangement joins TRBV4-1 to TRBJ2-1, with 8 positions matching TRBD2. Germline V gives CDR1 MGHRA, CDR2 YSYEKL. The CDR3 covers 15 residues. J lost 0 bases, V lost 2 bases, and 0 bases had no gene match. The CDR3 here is CASSQSGSSYNEQFF. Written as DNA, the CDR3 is TGCGCCAGCAGCCAAAGCGGGAGCTCCTACAATGAGCAGTTCTTC.

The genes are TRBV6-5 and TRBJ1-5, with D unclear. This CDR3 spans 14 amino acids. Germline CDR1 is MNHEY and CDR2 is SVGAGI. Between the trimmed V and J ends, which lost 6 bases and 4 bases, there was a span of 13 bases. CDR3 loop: CASSSGGTNQPQHF. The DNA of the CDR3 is TGTGCCAGCAGCTCCGGAGGCACAAATCAGCCCCAGCATTTT.

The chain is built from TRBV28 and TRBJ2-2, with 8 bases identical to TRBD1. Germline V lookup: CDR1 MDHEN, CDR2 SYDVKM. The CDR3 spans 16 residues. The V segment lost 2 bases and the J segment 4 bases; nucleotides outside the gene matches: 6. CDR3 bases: TGTGCCAGCAGTTTACGGCAGGGGGCGGTCACCGGGGAGCTGTTTTTT. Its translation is CASSLRQGAVTGELFF.

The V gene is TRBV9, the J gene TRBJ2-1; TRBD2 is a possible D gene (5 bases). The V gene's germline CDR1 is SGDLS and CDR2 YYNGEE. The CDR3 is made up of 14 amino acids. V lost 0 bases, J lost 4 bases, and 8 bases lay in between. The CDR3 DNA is TGTGCCAGCAGCGTAGGAGGACTTTACAATGAGCAGTTCTTC. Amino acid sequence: CASSVGGLYNEQFF. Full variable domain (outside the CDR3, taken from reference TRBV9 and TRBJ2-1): DSGVTQTPKHLITATGQRVTLRCSPRSGDLSVYWYQQSLDQGLQFLIQYYNGEERAKGNILERFSAQQFPDLHSELNLSSLELGDSALYFCASSVGGLYNEQFFGPGTRLTVL.